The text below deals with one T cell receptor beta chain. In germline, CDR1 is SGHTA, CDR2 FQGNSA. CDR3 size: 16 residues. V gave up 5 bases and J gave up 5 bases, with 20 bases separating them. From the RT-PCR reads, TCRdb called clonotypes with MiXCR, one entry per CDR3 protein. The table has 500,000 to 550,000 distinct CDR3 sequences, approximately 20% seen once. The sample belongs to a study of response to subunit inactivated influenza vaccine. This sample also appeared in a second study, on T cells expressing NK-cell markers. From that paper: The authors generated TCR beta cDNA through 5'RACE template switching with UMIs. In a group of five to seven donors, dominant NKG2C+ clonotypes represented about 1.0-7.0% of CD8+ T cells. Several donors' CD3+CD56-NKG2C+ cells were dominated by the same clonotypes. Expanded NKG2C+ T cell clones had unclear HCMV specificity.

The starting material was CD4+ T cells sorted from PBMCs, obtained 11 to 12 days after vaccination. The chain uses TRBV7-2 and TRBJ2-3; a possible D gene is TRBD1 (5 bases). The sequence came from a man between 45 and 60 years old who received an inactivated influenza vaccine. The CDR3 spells CASSKGQGVGRDTQYF. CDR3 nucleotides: TGTGCCAGCAGCAAGGGTCAAGGGGTGGGCAGAGATACGCAGTATTTT.